A selection of T cell receptor beta chains follows, all from one sample in a study of CD8+CD57+ T cells in acquired aplastic anemia. Each CDR3 protein gets one entry after TCRdb re-called the reads with MiXCR. The sample contains some 70,000 distinct CDR3 sequences, roughly half of which appear only once. The specimen sequenced was sorted CD4+, CD8+, or CD8+CD57+ T cells (not recorded which) from PBMCs. Receptors originate from a human donor in good health, serving as a control. Both conserved end residues are part of each CDR3. D genes are given only for firm matches. Not all rows give a size; the values are once, few, many and, for expanded clones, a class.

>-|-|TRBV10-3|16|TRBJ2-2
TGTGCCATCAGTGATCACGTTCCAGAGAACACCGGGGAGCTGTTTTTT
CAISDHVPENTGELFF
>-|-|TRBV20-1|14|TRBJ1-6
TGCAGTGCTAGGTACTTAACAGGGACTTCACCCCTCCACTTT
CSARYLTGTSPLHF
>-|-|TRBV2|14|TRBJ1-1
TGTGCCAGCAGTTCTGACATGGGGAACACTGAAGCTTTCTTT
CASSSDMGNTEAFF
>-|many|TRBV2|12|TRBJ2-7
TGTGCCAGCAGTGAAGAGAGTCCCGAGCAGTACTTC
CASSEESPEQYF
>TRBD1|few|TRBV10-3|14|TRBJ1-6
TGTGCCATCAGACCGGGACAGGGAAATTCACCCCTCCACTTT
CAIRPGQGNSPLHF
>TRBD1|-|TRBV15|13|TRBJ1-1
TGTGCCACCAGCATAAGCAGGGGGACTGAAGCTTTCTTT
CATSISRGTEAFF
>TRBD2|many|TRBV20-1|17|TRBJ2-1
TGCAGTGCTAGAGATCGTGGACGGGAGGGATCCTACAATGAGCAGTTCTTC
CSARDRGREGSYNEQFF
>-|medium-sized|TRBV20-1|13|TRBJ1-2
TGCAGTGCTAGTCAGGGGATTAGCTATGGCTACACCTTC
CSASQGISYGYTF
>-|many|TRBV12-3/TRBV12-4|13|TRBJ2-7
TGTGCCAGCAGTTTTGGCAGGGACTACGAGCAGTACTTC
CASSFGRDYEQYF
>-|once|TRBV5-1|12|TRBJ2-7
TGCGCCAGCAGCCCACCCCAGGGCGAGCAGTACTTC
CASSPPQGEQYF
>-|-|TRBV19|13|TRBJ1-6
TGTGCCAGTAGCGGGACACTTAATTCACCCCTCCACTTT
CASSGTLNSPLHF
>-|many|TRBV27|15|TRBJ2-7
TGTGCCAGCAGTTTTACCGGGGCGACGGGGTACGAGCAGTACTTC
CASSFTGATGYEQYF
>-|-|TRBV7-2|13|TRBJ1-2
TGTGCCAGCAGCCCCGGGACTGATTATGGCTACACCTTC
CASSPGTDYGYTF
>-|many|TRBV19|16|TRBJ1-3
TGTGCCAGTAGTATAAAGACCCTATCCTCTGGAAACACCATATATTTT
CASSIKTLSSGNTIYF
>TRBD2|few|TRBV20-1|15|TRBJ2-1
TGCAGTGCTAGAGTGGCGGGACTAGACTACAATGAGCAGTTCTTC
CSARVAGLDYNEQFF
>-|-|TRBV19|12|TRBJ1-2
TGTGCCAGTACCCAGGAACGGTATGGCTACACCTTC
CASTQERYGYTF
>-|-|TRBV2|12|TRBJ2-6
TGTGCCAGCAGTCCCGGGGCCAACGTCCTGACTTTC
CASSPGANVLTF
>-|-|TRBV10-2|12|TRBJ2-5
TGCGCCAGCAGTCCCCTGGCAGAGACCCAGTACTTC
CASSPLAETQYF
>-|-|TRBV12-3/TRBV12-4|15|TRBJ1-3
TGTGCCAGCAGTTTAGACTTCTACTCTGGAAACACCATATATTTT
CASSLDFYSGNTIYF
>-|few|TRBV10-2|13|TRBJ2-7
TGCGCCAGCAGTGAAGGGACCTTGGGGGAGCAGTACTTC
CASSEGTLGEQYF
>TRBD1|-|TRBV12-3/TRBV12-4|14|TRBJ1-1
TGTGCCAGCAGTCTGACAGGGAAAAACACTGAAGCTTTCTTT
CASSLTGKNTEAFF
>-|many|TRBV27|16|TRBJ2-2
TGTGCCAGCAGTACCCCAGGGGCCACGAACACCGGGGAGCTGTTTTTT
CASSTPGATNTGELFF
>TRBD1|-|TRBV5-1|14|TRBJ1-1
TGCGCCAGCAGCCGCGGACAGGCGAACACTGAAGCTTTCTTT
CASSRGQANTEAFF
>-|-|TRBV2|15|TRBJ2-1
TGTGCCAGCAGTGAAAGCAGGGTCCTCTACAATGAGCAGTTCTTC
CASSESRVLYNEQFF
>TRBD2|few|TRBV24-1|16|TRBJ2-1
TGTGCCAGCAGTTCTTGGACTAGCGGGTATAGGGATGAGCAGTTCTTC
CASSSWTSGYRDEQFF
>-|many|TRBV6-1|16|TRBJ2-3
TGTGCCAGCAGTGAAGGGCCCCCCGACAGTGGGGGAACGCAGTATTTT
CASSEGPPDSGGTQYF
>-|-|TRBV24-1|13|TRBJ1-2
TGTGCCACCAGTGATTCCGGGAACTATGGCTACACCTTC
CATSDSGNYGYTF
>TRBD1|many|TRBV12-3/TRBV12-4|13|TRBJ2-2
TGTGCCAGCAGACAGGGGGCCGGCGGGGAGCTGTTTTTT
CASRQGAGGELFF
>TRBD1|-|TRBV7-2|13|TRBJ1-1
TGTGCCAGCGGCCCGACAGGGGACACTGAAGCTTTCTTT
CASGPTGDTEAFF
>-|-|TRBV5-1|13|TRBJ2-3
TGCGCCAGCAGCTCGCTTGTCTCAGATACGCAGTATTTT
CASSSLVSDTQYF
>-|-|TRBV11-1|13|TRBJ1-2
TGTGCCAGCAGCTTATGGCAAAGGGATGGCTACACCTTC
CASSLWQRDGYTF
>TRBD1|-|TRBV20-1|13|TRBJ1-2
TGCAGTGCTAAGGGACAGGATCACTATGGCTGCACCTTC
CSAKGQDHYGCTF
>TRBD2|-|TRBV6-1|15|TRBJ2-5
TGTGCCGGCAGGAGACTAGCCTCTCTCGACGAGACCCAGTACTTC
CAGRRLASLDETQYF
>-|few|TRBV24-1|12|TRBJ2-3
TGTGCCACCAGTGGGGGTACAGATACGCAGTATTTT
CATSGGTDTQYF
>TRBD2|-|TRBV7-9|15|TRBJ2-7
TGTGCCAGCAGTGAACTAGGCGGGAGCGGGGGCGAGCAGTACTTC
CASSELGGSGGEQYF